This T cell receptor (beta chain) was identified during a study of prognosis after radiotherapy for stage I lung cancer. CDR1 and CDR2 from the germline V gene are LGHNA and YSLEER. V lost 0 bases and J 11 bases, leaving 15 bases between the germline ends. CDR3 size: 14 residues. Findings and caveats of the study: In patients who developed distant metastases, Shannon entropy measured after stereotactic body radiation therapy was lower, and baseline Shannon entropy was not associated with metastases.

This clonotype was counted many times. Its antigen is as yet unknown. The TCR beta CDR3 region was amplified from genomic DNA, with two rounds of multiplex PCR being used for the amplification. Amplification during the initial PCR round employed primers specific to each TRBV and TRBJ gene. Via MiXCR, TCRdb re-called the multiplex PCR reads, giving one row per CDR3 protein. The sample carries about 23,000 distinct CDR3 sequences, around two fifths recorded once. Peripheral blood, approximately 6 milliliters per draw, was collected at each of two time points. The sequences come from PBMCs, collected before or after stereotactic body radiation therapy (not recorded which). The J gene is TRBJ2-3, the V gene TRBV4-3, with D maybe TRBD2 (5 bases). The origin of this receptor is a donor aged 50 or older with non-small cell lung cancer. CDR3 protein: CASSQDMDSLVQYF. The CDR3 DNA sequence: TGCGCCAGCAGCCAAGATATGGACTCCCTTGTGCAGTATTTT.